Listed below are T cell receptor beta chains from one sample, sequenced in a study of patients and donors after allogeneic stem cell transplantation. TCRdb ran MiXCR on the RT-PCR reads and lists one entry per CDR3 protein. There are roughly 200,000 distinct CDR3 sequences in the sample; roughly 40% occur only once, and about 33% lies in the top ten. The source material was blood, either unsorted or a sorted T cell fraction (not recorded which). Every receptor here comes from a human donor who was either an allogeneic HSCT recipient or a stem cell or donor lymphocyte infusion donor (not recorded which). It is not recorded whose cells these are; they may come from a transplant donor. Each CDR3 is given with its conserved first and last residue. A D gene is named only where the DNA matches it firmly. Clone size is not always given. Where it is, it says once, few, many or a class for expanded clones.

>15|TRBD2|TRBV20-1|-|TRBJ2-1
CSARVPAGFSNEQFF
TGCAGTGCTAGAGTTCCAGCGGGATTCTCAAATGAGCAGTTCTTC
>11|-|TRBV27|-|TRBJ2-1
CASITGNEQFF
TGTGCCAGCATTACGGGCAATGAGCAGTTCTTC
>12|-|TRBV29-1|few|TRBJ1-1
CSVWQGRAEAFF
TGCAGCGTCTGGCAGGGAAGGGCTGAAGCTTTCTTT
>15|-|TRBV4-3|-|TRBJ2-5
CASSQVGGYQETQYF
TGCGCCAGCAGCCAAGTCGGGGGATATCAAGAGACCCAGTACTTC
>14|TRBD1|TRBV7-9|-|TRBJ1-1
CASSLASEGAAAFF
TGTGCCAGCAGCTTAGCCTCAGAGGGGGCCGCAGCTTTCTTT
>14|-|TRBV18|-|TRBJ1-1
CASSPGGPNTEGFF
TGTGCCAGCTCACCGGGGGGACCAAACACTGAAGGTTTCTTT
>16|-|TRBV12-3/TRBV12-4|few|TRBJ1-5
CASSLQAEVGNQPQHF
TGTGCCAGCAGTTTACAGGCGGAGGTTGGCAATCAGCCCCAGCATTTT
>15|TRBD1|TRBV28|-|TRBJ1-1
CASTPGQHHNTEAFF
TGTGCCAGCACCCCGGGACAGCACCATAACACTGAAGCTTTCTTT
>12|-|TRBV7-9|-|TRBJ1-1
CASSFLGTEDFF
TGTGCCAGCAGCTTTTTGGGGACCGAGGATTTCTTT
>14|-|TRBV29-1|-|TRBJ1-2
CSVDYAGANYGYTF
TGCAGCGTTGATTACGCCGGAGCTAACTATGGCTACACCTTC
>12|-|TRBV6-5|few|TRBJ2-7
CASSSPGGWQYF
TGTGCCAGCAGTTCCCCGGGGGGCTGGCAGTACTTC
>12|-|TRBV12-3/TRBV12-4|-|TRBJ2-1
CASSLYRNEQFF
TGTGCCAGCAGTTTATACCGGAATGAGCAGTTCTTC
>13|-|TRBV2|few|TRBJ1-4
CASSSGTHEKLFF
TGTGCCAGCAGCTCCGGCACCCATGAAAAACTGTTTTTT
>17|-|TRBV7-2|-|TRBJ1-1
CASSPRAGTTMNTEAFF
TGTGCCAGCAGCCCCCGGGCAGGGACCACTATGAACACTGAAGCTTTCTTT
>12|-|TRBV27|-|TRBJ1-5
CASSISNQPQHF
TGTGCCAGCAGTATCAGCAATCAGCCCCAGCATTTT
>19|TRBD2|TRBV13|few|TRBJ2-1
CASSLGFGESGRAYNEQFF
TGTGCCAGCAGCTTAGGTTTCGGGGAGAGCGGGAGGGCCTACAATGAGCAGTTCTTC
>14|-|TRBV7-9|few|TRBJ2-5
CASSPTAEQETQYF
TGTGCCAGCAGCCCAACCGCGGAACAAGAGACCCAGTACTTC
>15|-|TRBV15|-|TRBJ1-4
CATSRGTATNEKLFF
TGTGCCACCAGCAGAGGCACAGCAACTAATGAAAAACTGTTTTTT
>12|-|TRBV24-1|few|TRBJ1-5
CATSDFNQPQHF
TGTGCCACCAGTGATTTCAATCAGCCCCAGCATTTT
>14|TRBD2|TRBV2|-|TRBJ2-7
CASSWTSESLEQYF
TGTGCCAGCAGTTGGACTAGCGAATCCCTCGAGCAGTACTTC
>16|TRBD2|TRBV9|few|TRBJ2-1
CASSVRGRDYPNEQFF
TGTGCCAGCAGCGTCCGGGGCAGGGACTATCCCAATGAGCAGTTCTTC
>15|-|TRBV4-1|-|TRBJ2-3
CASSQEAVSTDTQYF
TGCGCCAGCAGCCAAGAAGCGGTTAGCACAGATACGCAGTATTTT
>14|TRBD1|TRBV4-3|-|TRBJ1-4
CASSPGTGSEKLFF
TGCGCCAGCAGCCCCGGGACAGGGTCGGAAAAACTGTTTTTT
>14|TRBD1|TRBV25-1|-|TRBJ1-6
CASSRTGLSSPLHF
TGTGCCAGCAGCAGGACAGGCCTCAGCTCACCCCTCCACTTT
>15|-|TRBV12-3/TRBV12-4|-|TRBJ1-3
CASSNEHGSGNTIYF
TGTGCCAGCAGTAACGAACACGGCTCTGGAAACACCATATATTTT
>13|TRBD1|TRBV15|-|TRBJ1-2
CATSRGQGEGYTF
TGTGCCACCAGCAGAGGACAGGGGGAAGGCTACACCTTC